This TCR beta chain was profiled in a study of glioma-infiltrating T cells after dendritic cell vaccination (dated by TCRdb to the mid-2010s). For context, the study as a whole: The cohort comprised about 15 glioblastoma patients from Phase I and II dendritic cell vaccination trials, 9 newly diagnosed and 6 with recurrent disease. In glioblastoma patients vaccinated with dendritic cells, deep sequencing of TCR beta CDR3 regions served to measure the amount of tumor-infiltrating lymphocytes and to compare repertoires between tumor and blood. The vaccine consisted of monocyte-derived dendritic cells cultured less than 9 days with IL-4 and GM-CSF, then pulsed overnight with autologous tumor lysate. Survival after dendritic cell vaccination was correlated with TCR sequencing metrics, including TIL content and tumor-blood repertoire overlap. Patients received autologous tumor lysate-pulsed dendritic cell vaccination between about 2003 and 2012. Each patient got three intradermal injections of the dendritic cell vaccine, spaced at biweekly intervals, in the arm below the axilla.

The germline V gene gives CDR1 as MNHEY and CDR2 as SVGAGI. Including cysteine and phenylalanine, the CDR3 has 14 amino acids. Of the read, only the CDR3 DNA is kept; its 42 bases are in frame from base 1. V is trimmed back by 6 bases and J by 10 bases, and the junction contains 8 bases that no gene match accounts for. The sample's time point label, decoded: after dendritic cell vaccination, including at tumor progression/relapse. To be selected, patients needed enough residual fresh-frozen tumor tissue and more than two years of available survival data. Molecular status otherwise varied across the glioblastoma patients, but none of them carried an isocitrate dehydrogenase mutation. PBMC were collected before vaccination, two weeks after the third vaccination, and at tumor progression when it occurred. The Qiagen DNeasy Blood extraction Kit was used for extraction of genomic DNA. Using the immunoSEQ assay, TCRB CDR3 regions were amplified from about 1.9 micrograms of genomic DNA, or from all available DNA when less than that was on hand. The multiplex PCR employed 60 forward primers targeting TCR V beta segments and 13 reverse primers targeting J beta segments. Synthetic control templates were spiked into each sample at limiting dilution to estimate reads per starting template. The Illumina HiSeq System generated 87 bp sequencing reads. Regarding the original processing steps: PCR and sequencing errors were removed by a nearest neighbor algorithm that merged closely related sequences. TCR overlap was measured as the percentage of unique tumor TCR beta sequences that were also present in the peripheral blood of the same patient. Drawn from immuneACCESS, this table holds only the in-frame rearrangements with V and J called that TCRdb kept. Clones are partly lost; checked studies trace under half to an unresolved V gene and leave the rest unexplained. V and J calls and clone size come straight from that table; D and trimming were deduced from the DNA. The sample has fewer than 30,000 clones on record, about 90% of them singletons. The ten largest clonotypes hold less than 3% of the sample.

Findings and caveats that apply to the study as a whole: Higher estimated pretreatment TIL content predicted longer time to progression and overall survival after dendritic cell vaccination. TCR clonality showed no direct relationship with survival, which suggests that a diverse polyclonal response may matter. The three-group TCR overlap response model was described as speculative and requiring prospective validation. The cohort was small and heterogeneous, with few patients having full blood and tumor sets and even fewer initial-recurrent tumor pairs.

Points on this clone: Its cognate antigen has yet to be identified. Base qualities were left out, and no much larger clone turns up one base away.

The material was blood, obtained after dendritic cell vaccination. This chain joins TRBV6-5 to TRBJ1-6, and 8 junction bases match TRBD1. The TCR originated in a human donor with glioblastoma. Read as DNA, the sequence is TGTGCCAGCAGAAAAGGACAGGGAAAGTCACCCCTCCACTTT. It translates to CASRKGQGKSPLHF.